Below, 4 T cell receptor beta chains from the same sample are listed, as sequenced in a study of CD8 T cells in ankylosing spondylitis. TCRdb itself ran the 5' RACE reads through MiXCR, one entry per CDR3 protein. Of about 280,000 distinct CDR3 sequences listed, around 20% were seen once; the top ten hold about 8.2%. The material sequenced was blood, either unsorted or a sorted T cell fraction (not recorded which). These receptors were taken from a male donor with ankylosing spondylitis or in good health (not recorded which).

This clonotype was detected a few times. J is TRBJ2-3 and V is TRBV5-4, with 13 bases identical to TRBD2. V was clipped by 3 bases and J by 1 base; unmatched bases: 8. There are 18 residues in the CDR3. Germline assignment: CDR1 SGHNT and CDR2 YYREEE (reference sequence). The CDR3 here is CASSSGLAGSGRTDTQYF. The CDR3 DNA reads as TGTGCCAGCAGCTCGGGACTAGCGGGGAGCGGGCGCACAGATACGCAGTATTTT.

J is TRBJ1-5 and V is TRBV6-1; 10 positions match TRBD1. CDR3 length equals 15 residues. Germline V gene data show CDR1 as MNHNS and CDR2 as SASEGT. Unmatched junction bases numbered 7, after V lost 4 bases and J lost 7 bases. In DNA form, the CDR3 reads TGTGCCAGCAGTGTCGGGACAGGGGACGGGCAGCCCCAGCATTTT. The encoded protein is CASSVGTGDGQPQHF.

This chain links TRBV5-5 with TRBJ2-1; 9 bases match TRBD1. Losses at the gene ends were 3 bases for V and 7 bases for J; bases not matched to a gene: 8. Germline V gives CDR1 SGHKS, CDR2 YYEKEE (reference sequence). CDR3 length equals 15 residues. Here the CDR3 reads CASSSPGQGGNEQFF. CDR3 coding DNA: TGTGCCAGCAGCTCGCCGGGACAGGGTGGTAATGAGCAGTTCTTC.

This clonotype was seen only a few times. V is TRBV5-1 and J is TRBJ2-1; 12 bases match TRBD2. The J segment lost 9 bases and the V segment lost 6 bases, leaving 10 bases of the junction unmatched. CDR1 is SGHRS, CDR2 YFSETQ, per germline. CDR3 size: 15 residues. The CDR3 nucleotides read TGCGCCAGCAATCTAGCGGGAGGGCCTAGGGGTGAGCAGTTCTTC. This gives the protein CASNLAGGPRGEQFF.